The 16 T cell receptor beta chains below were found in one sample sequenced in a study of cytomegalovirus exposure and HLA in healthy donors. This PCR relied on a set of 60 Vbeta primers and 13 Jbeta primers. Measured with immunoSEQ multiplex PCR; TCRdb has only the in-frame clones, and not every one. The sample lists approximately 170,000 clones, roughly 84% seen once, with around 1.5% in the top ten. The sample comprised PBMCs. These receptors were taken from a male donor in good health and CMV-seronegative.

This clone was picked up one time. The rearrangement joins TRBV2 to TRBJ1-6; 8 bases line up with TRBD1. Germline lookup yields CDR1 SNHLY and CDR2 FYNNEI. V gave up 3 bases and J gave up 7 bases; unmatched junction bases: 8. The CDR3 loop spans 16 amino acids. The DNA of the CDR3 is TGTGCCAGCAGTGACGGTACAGGGGGATTGAATTCACCCCTCCACTTT. Encoded protein: CASSDGTGGLNSPLHF.

The chain uses TRBV9 and TRBJ2-1; 12 positions match TRBD2. CDR1 and CDR2 from the germline V gene are SGDLS and YYNGEE. J gave up 4 bases and V 2 bases, and 7 bases lay outside the gene matches. The CDR3 sequence is 17 residues long. For the CDR3, the DNA is TGTGCCAGCAGCGTGGAGGCGGGACTAGCGGGTTACAATGAGCAGTTCTTC. Amino acids: CASSVEAGLAGYNEQFF.

The chain recombines TRBV7-9 with TRBJ2-7, with D possibly being TRBD1 (5 bases). V was shortened by 6 bases and J by 4 bases, with 16 bases between the two germline ends. This CDR3 is built from 14 residues. CDR1 is SEHNR and CDR2 is FQNEAQ in the germline V gene (reference sequence). This CDR3 reads CASSPRSGSYEQYF. In DNA form, the CDR3 reads TGTGCCAGCAGTCCCAGGTCAGGGTCGTACGAGCAGTACTTC.

The rearrangement uses TRBV7-2 and TRBJ1-1; D might be TRBD1 (6 bases). Trimming stripped 5 bases from V and 6 bases from J, with 22 bases between. From germline, CDR1 is SGHTA and CDR2 FQGNSA. CDR3 size: 16 residues. The CDR3 protein is CASSRREGAPGAEAFF. Here the CDR3 DNA reads TGTGCCAGCAGCCGTCGAGAGGGAGCCCCAGGGGCTGAAGCTTTCTTT. Full variable domain (missing parts from reference TRBV7-2 and TRBJ1-1): GAGVSQSPSNKVTEKGKDVELRCDPISGHTALYWYRQSLGQGLEFLIYFQGNSAPDKSGLPSDRFSAERTGGSVSTLTIQRTQQEDSAVYLCASSRREGAPGAEAFFGQGTRLTVV.

This clone occurred once. CDR3 sequence: CASSKDSRGGPYNEQFF. The CDR3 DNA follows: TGTGCCAGCAGCAAAGATTCGCGGGGGGGCCCCTACAATGAGCAGTTCTTC. This chain uses TRBV7-9 with TRBJ2-1; 9 bases match TRBD2. CDR3 length: 17 residues. With 5 bases clipped from V and 2 bases from J, the junction kept 10 bases outside the gene matches. The V gene's germline CDR1 is SEHNR and CDR2 FQNEAQ (reference sequence).

This chain connects TRBV19 to TRBJ2-3, with D possibly being TRBD2 (5 bases). V dropped 3 bases and J dropped 5 bases, with 9 bases sitting between them. Germline loops: CDR1 LNHDA, CDR2 SQIVND (reference sequence). The CDR3 is 13 residues long. This chain's CDR3 is CASSIKGVDTQYF. The CDR3 DNA follows: TGTGCCAGTAGTATCAAGGGAGTAGATACGCAGTATTTT.

The sample holds a few counts of this clone. The J gene is TRBJ1-4, the V gene TRBV9; 7 bases line up with TRBD1. V shed 0 bases, J shed 3 bases, and the junction held 2 bases outside the gene matches. The CDR3 is made up of 15 amino acids. Looked up from germline, CDR1 is SGDLS and CDR2 is YYNGEE. CDR3 DNA sequence: TGTGCCAGCAGCGTAGGACAGGGATCTAATGAAAAACTGTTTTTT. Residues: CASSVGQGSNEKLFF.

The chain is built from TRBV15 and TRBJ2-1, with D unresolved. V lost 0 bases to trimming and J lost 2 bases, with 14 bases between them. Per germline, CDR1 LNHNV and CDR2 YYDKDF (reference sequence). The CDR3 runs to 17 residues. CDR3 in DNA: TGTGCCACCAGCAGAGATCCGGAGAGTGTGGCCTACAATGAGCAGTTCTTC. As protein: CATSRDPESVAYNEQFF.

This CDR3 reads CASSQDPGGGSPLHF. In nucleotides, the CDR3 is TGCGCCAGCAGCCAAGATCCCGGGGGGGGTTCACCCCTCCACTTT. The chain carries TRBV4-3 and TRBJ1-6; maybe TRBD1 (5 bases). The CDR3 length is 15 residues. Looked up from germline, CDR1 is LGHNA and CDR2 is YSLEER. V was clipped by 0 bases and J by 9 bases, with 12 bases between them.

V is TRBV27 and J is TRBJ2-1; D is unresolved. From germline, CDR1 is MNHEY and CDR2 SMNVEV (reference sequence). The CDR3 consists of 14 residues. The V end lost 9 bases, the J end lost 2 bases, and 14 bases lay between the germline ends. In DNA form, the CDR3 reads TGTGCCAGTGTCACCGGGTTCCCCTACAATGAGCAGTTCTTC. This translates into CASVTGFPYNEQFF.

This clone was observed a handful of times. This sequence joins TRBV9 and TRBJ2-3; TRBD1 aligns across 7 bases. The CDR3 consists of 14 residues. Germline assignment: CDR1 SGDLS and CDR2 YYNGEE. The junction had 6 bases not matched to a gene; V was cut back by 3 bases and J by 5 bases. The DNA of the CDR3 is TGTGCCAGCAGCGCCAGACAGGGAGAAGATACGCAGTATTTT. Its protein product is CASSARQGEDTQYF.

As regards this clone: One end of the junction fails to match germline, which may point to a read error. In nucleotides, the CDR3 is TGTTCCAGCAGCTTAACGCCCGGGACAGGGGGCCACGAGCAGTACTTC. The encoded protein is CSSSLTPGTGGHEQYF. J is TRBJ2-7 and V is TRBV7-9; 12 bases map to TRBD1. The CDR3 loop spans 16 amino acids. Per germline, CDR1 SEHNR and CDR2 FQNEAQ (reference sequence).

The rearrangement links TRBV28 to TRBJ2-5; 9 positions match TRBD2. The DNA end is more similar to TRBJ2-7, so the J call may be wrong. The CDR3 is made up of 14 amino acids. Germline CDR1 MDHEN, CDR2 SYDVKM. CDR3: CASSRRLAVYEQYF. The DNA for the CDR3 is TGTGCCAGCAGCCGCAGACTAGCGGTCTACGAGCAGTACTTC.

In its sample, this clone was seen a few times. V usage is TRBV19 and J usage is TRBJ1-5; D ambiguous. Trimming removed 5 bases from V and 0 bases from J, with 17 bases in between. Germline CDR1 and CDR2: LNHDA and SQIVND (reference sequence). The CDR3 covers 17 residues. In nucleotides, the CDR3 is TGTGCCAGTAGTCCGGCGTCAGGCGAATATAGCAATCAGCCCCAGCATTTT. This sequence encodes CASSPASGEYSNQPQHF.

The chain couples TRBV29-1 to TRBJ2-5; D is uncertain. The J call may be mistaken, given a closer DNA end match to TRBJ2-7. There are 13 residues in the CDR3. Germline V CDR1 and CDR2: SQVTM, ANQGSEA. The CDR3 sequence is CSVVFSVRLEQYF. The CDR3 bases are TGCAGCGTTGTCTTTTCTGTACGCCTCGAGCAGTACTTC.

This clone was recorded a few times. The chain has TRBV6-1 and TRBJ2-5, with TRBD2 matching over 10 bases. The V gene's germline CDR1 is MNHNS and CDR2 SASEGT. The CDR3 consists of 16 residues. V lost 6 bases, J lost 4 bases, and 11 bases stayed unmatched. Here the CDR3 DNA reads TGTGCCAGCAGCGAACCGGTAGCGGGAGGACGAGAGACCCAGTACTTC. This translates into CASSEPVAGGRETQYF.